Below, one T cell receptor (beta chain) is given with its context. The target of this receptor is not known. There are no base qualities to consult, and no much larger clone falls within one base. The data stem from a study of regulatory T cells (dated by TCRdb to the late 2010s). As for the study more broadly: The study compared T-cell receptor beta repertoires of sorted regulatory, conventional CD4+ and CD8+ T cells between CD3G-deficient patients and healthy controls.

The multiplex PCR relied on 52 forward TRBV primers and 13 reverse TRBJ primers, and amplification bias was corrected through assay-based and computational methods. Within the immunoSEQ assay, multiplex PCR amplified rearranged TRB loci from genomic DNA. Sequencing of the TRB amplicons was done on an Illumina HiSeq platform. The paper's processing steps were these. Raw sequences were error-filtered and aligned to reference gene sequences by custom algorithms and were subsequently analyzed with the immunoSEQ online tools. Frequencies of productive and nonproductive TRB rearrangements were assessed among unique sequences as well as among total sequences. Assessment of potential self-reactivity relied on the hydrophobicity of positions 6 and 7 in the TRB CDR3, along with their amino acid composition. Group comparisons used t tests, Mann-Whitney tests or two-way ANOVA run in Prism software. The clones in this table, taken by TCRdb from immuneACCESS, are in-frame only. Not every clone is retained; where verified, under half of the shortfall comes from an unresolved V gene, and the cause of the rest is unknown. The V and J calls and clone size are taken from that table; D and trimming were inferred from the DNA. The table for this sample lists about 6,100 clones; 80% to 90% of them were counted only once. Of the sample, 1.9% is held by the ten largest clones.

All CD3G-deficient patients had evidence of autoimmunity, which was more severe in two of the patients. Patients ranged from 2 to 39 years of age at testing and had reduced naive and increased memory CD4+ and CD8+ T-cell proportions. CD4+ cells were FACS-sorted into CD25-high CD127-low regulatory T cells and CD25-low CD127-high conventional CD4+ T cells. Six or seven individuals with CD3G deficiency were included in the patient group. Patient samples and clinical data came from an international physician network spanning the United States, Europe and Asia. Ficoll density separation was used to isolate peripheral blood mononuclear cells. Here V drops 4 bases and J drops 6 bases, and the junction holds 6 bases not matched to any gene. Its CDR3 holds 15 amino acids, cysteine through phenylalanine. Only the CDR3 region is kept as DNA, spanning 45 bases read in frame from base 1. For CDR1 and CDR2, the germline V gene lists SGHRS and YFSETQ.

Summary of the overall study and its limitations: In patients, repertoires had restricted unique TRB V-J pairs and skewed V and J gene usage, with regulatory T cells showing the most marked changes. Regulatory T cells from CD3G-deficient patients had lower Shannon diversity than both autologous conventional CD4+ cells and control regulatory T cells. Compared with control samples, regulatory T-cell samples from patients yielded roughly tenfold fewer unique productive TRB reads. Regulatory T-cell repertoire restriction was found to vary between patients and was most prominent in the two patients with the most severe autoimmunity.

Sequenced input: CD4+ Tregs sorted from blood. The receptor was isolated from a person under 30 with CD3G deficiency. This chain joins TRBV5-1 to TRBJ2-4, with 11 bases aligning to TRBD1. The CDR3 in this case is CASSPGQGAGNIQYF. The DNA is TGCGCCAGCAGCCCTGGACAGGGGGCCGGAAACATTCAGTACTTC.